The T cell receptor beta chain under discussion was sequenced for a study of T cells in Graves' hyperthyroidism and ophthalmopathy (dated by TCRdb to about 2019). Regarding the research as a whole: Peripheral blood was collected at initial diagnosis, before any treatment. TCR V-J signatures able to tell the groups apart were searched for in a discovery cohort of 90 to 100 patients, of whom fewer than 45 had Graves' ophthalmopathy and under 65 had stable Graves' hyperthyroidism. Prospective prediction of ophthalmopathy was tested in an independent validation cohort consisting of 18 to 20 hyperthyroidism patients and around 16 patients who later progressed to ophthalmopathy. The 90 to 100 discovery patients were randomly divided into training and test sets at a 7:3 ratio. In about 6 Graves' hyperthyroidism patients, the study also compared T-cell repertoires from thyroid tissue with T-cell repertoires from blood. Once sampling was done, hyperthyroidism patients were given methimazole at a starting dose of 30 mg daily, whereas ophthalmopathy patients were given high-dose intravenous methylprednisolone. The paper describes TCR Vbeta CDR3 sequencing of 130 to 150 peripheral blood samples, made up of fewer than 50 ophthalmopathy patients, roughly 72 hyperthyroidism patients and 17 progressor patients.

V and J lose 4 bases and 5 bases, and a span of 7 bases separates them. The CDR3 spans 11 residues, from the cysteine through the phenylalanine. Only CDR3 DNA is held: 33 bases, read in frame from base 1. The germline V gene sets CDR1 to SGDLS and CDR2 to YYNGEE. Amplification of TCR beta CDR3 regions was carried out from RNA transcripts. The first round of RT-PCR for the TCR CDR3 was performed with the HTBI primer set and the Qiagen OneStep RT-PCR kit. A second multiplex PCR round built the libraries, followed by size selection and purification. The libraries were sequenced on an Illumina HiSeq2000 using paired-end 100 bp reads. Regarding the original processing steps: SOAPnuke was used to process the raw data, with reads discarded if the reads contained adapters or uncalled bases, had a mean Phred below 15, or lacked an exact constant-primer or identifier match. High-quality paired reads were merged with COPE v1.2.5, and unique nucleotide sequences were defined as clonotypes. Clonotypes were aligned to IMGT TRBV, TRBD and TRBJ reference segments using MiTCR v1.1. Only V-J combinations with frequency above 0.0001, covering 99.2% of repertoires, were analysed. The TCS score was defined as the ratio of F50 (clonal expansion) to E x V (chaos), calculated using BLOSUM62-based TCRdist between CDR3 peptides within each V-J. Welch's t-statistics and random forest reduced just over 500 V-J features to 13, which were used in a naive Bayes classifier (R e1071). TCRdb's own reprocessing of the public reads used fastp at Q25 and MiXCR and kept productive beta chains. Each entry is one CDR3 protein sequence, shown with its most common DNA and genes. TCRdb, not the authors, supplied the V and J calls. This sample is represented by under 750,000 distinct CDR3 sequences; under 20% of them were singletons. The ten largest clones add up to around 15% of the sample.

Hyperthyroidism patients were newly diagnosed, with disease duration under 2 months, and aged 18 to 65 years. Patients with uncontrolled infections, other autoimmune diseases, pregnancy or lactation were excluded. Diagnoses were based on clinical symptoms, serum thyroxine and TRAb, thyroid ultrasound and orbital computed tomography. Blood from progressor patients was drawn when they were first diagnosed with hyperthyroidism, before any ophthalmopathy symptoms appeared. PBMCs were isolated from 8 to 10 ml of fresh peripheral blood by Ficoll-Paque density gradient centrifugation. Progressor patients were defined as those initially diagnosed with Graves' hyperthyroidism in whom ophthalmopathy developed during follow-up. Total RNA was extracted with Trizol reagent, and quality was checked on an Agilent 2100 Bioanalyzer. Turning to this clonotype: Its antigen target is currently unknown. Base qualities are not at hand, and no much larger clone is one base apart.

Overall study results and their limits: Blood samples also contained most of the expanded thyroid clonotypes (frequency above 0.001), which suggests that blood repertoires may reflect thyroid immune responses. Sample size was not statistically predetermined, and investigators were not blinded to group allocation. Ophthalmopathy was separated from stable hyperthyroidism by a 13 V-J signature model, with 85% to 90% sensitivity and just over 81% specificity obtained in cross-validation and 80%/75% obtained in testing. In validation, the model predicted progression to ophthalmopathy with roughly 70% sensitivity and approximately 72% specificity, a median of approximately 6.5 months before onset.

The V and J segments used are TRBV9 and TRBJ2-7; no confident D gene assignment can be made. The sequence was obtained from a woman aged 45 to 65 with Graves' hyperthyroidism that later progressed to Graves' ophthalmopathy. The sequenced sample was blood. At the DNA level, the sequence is TGTGCCAGCAGCCCCTACAACGAGCAGTACTTC. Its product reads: CASSPYNEQYF.